This is a list of T cell receptor beta chains from one sample in a study of tumor-infiltrating lymphocytes in primary liver carcinoma. TCRdb reanalysed the multiplex PCR reads using MiXCR and keeps one entry per CDR3 protein. Of about 180,000 distinct CDR3 sequences listed, 50% to 75% are singletons. The specimen was peripheral blood. The source of these receptors is a man aged 40-49 years with primary liver carcinoma and hepatitis B virus infection. Each CDR3 is given with its conserved first and last residue. A D gene is named only where the DNA matches it firmly. Size tells how often a clone was seen (once, few, many) or the class of an expanded clone, and some rows leave it out.

V,J,D,size,CDR3,DNA
TRBV6-1,TRBJ1-2,NA,NA,CASSYPRQPYGYTF,TGTGCCAGCAGTTACCCGAGACAGCCCTATGGCTACACCTTC
TRBV11-2,TRBJ2-3,TRBD2,once,CANSPMGRETDTQYF,TGTGCCAACAGCCCCATGGGGCGGGAGACAGATACACAGTATTTT
TRBV7-9,TRBJ2-7,NA,few,CASSLLAGRYEEQYF,TGTGCCAGCAGCTTATTGGCAGGGAGGTACGAAGAGCAGTACTTC
TRBV29-1,TRBJ2-1,NA,many,CSARDSGRNEQFF,TGCAGCGCTCGGGACTCTGGTAGGAATGAGCAGTTCTTC
TRBV6-1,TRBJ2-5,NA,NA,CASSELGETQYF,TGTGCCAGCAGTGAACTGGGAGAGACCCAGTACTTC
TRBV5-4,TRBJ2-1,TRBD2,NA,CASSSGRAKNEQFF,TGTGCCAGCAGCAGCGGGAGGGCCAAAAATGAGCAGTTCTTC
TRBV5-1,TRBJ2-1,NA,NA,CASSQTTEQFF,TGCGCCAGCAGCCAGACTACCGAGCAGTTCTTC
TRBV5-6,TRBJ1-4,NA,NA,CASSLKGTAEKLFF,TGTGCCAGCAGCTTGAAGGGCACGGCTGAAAAACTGTTTTTT
TRBV5-6,TRBJ2-7,NA,few,CASSVLGARRDEQYF,TGTGCCAGCAGCGTCCTGGGGGCACGTCGGGACGAGCAGTACTTC
TRBV5-5,TRBJ2-1,NA,once,CASSLEGLGVYNKQFF,TGTGCCAGCAGCTTGGAGGGGCTGGGGGTTTACAATAAGCAGTTCTTC
TRBV6-1,TRBJ1-2,TRBD1,NA,CASSERVDTGDHGYTF,TGTGCCAGCAGTGAAAGGGTGGATACAGGGGATCATGGCTACACCTTC
TRBV10-2,TRBJ2-7,NA,NA,CASSASPRNYEQYF,TGCGCCAGCAGTGCCTCCCCCCGGAACTACGAGCAGTACTTC
TRBV5-1,TRBJ2-3,TRBD2,NA,CASSVGRTDAQYF,TGCGCCAGCAGCGTCGGGAGGACGGATGCGCAGTATTTT
TRBV12-3/TRBV12-4,TRBJ2-1,NA,NA,CVSSSTSVAHEQFF,TGTGTCAGCAGTTCAACTAGTGTCGCTCATGAGCAGTTCTTC
TRBV11-2,TRBJ2-5,TRBD1,NA,CASSLDRTGGGKYF,TGTGCCAGCAGCTTAGATCGGACAGGGGGCGGCAAATACTTC
TRBV4-1,TRBJ2-7,NA,NA,CASSPRTGAYEQYF,TGCGCCAGCAGCCCTCGGACGGGGGCCTACGAGCAGTACTTC
TRBV4-1,TRBJ1-1,NA,NA,CASNQVREIAEAFF,TGTGCCAGCAACCAAGTTCGAGAAATCGCTGAAGCTTTCTTT
TRBV21-1,TRBJ1-6,NA,NA,CASSPLGTGNSLLHF,TGTGCCAGCAGCCCCCTCGGGACGGGGAATTCACTCCTCCACTTT
TRBV11-2,TRBJ2-7,TRBD2,medium-sized,CASSIAGEYYEQYF,TGTGCCAGCAGCATAGCGGGAGAGTACTACGAGCAGTACTTC
TRBV6-2/TRBV6-3,TRBJ1-4,NA,NA,CASSNRGQSNEKLFF,TGTGCCAGCAGCAACAGAGGGCAGTCTAATGAAAAACTGTTTTTT
TRBV5-5,TRBJ1-1,NA,NA,CASRFLGWNTGAFF,TGTGCTAGCAGATTCCTCGGCTGGAACACTGGAGCTTTCTTT
TRBV7-8,TRBJ1-2,NA,few,CASSLENYGYTF,TGTGCCAGCAGCTTAGAAAACTATGGCTACACCTTC
TRBV11-1,TRBJ2-3,NA,NA,CASNGGGVDTQYF,TGTGCGAGCAACGGAGGGGGGGTAGATACGCAGTATTTT
TRBV11-3,TRBJ2-1,TRBD2,NA,CAGSMSGTSGRGEQFF,TGTGCCGGCAGCATGTCAGGGACTAGCGGGAGAGGTGAGCAGTTCTTC
TRBV14,TRBJ2-1,TRBD1,few,CASSQHRGTGDEQFF,TGTGCCAGCAGCCAGCACAGGGGCACAGGAGATGAGCAGTTCTTC
TRBV13,TRBJ2-1,NA,few,CASSLGTQVVNEQFF,TGTGCCAGCAGCTTAGGTACTCAGGTTGTCAATGAGCAGTTCTTC
TRBV7-8,TRBJ2-1,TRBD2,NA,CASSPSTSGPYNEQFF,TGTGCCAGCAGCCCTTCGACTAGCGGACCATACAATGAGCAGTTCTTC
TRBV30,TRBJ1-3,NA,NA,CAWSLGALGNTIYF,TGTGCCTGGAGTCTGGGGGCACTTGGAAACACCATATATTTT
TRBV6-1,TRBJ2-4,NA,few,CASLGPPENIQYF,TGTGCCAGCCTCGGCCCCCCGGAAAACATTCAGTACTTC
TRBV14,TRBJ2-2,NA,NA,CASSQVWDNTGELFF,TGTGCCAGCAGCCAAGTCTGGGACAACACCGGGGAGCTGTTTTTT
TRBV6-1,TRBJ2-7,TRBD2,once,CACSGLAGPSLEQYF,TGTGCCTGCAGTGGGCTAGCGGGCCCCTCTCTCGAGCAGTACTTC
TRBV5-1,TRBJ2-1,NA,NA,CASSLQVGSYNEQFF,TGCGCCAGCAGCTTACAAGTGGGCTCCTACAATGAGCAGTTCTTC
TRBV28,TRBJ2-3,NA,NA,CASSTQNGSDTQYF,TGTGCCAGCAGTACACAGAACGGGTCAGATACGCAGTATTTT
TRBV14,TRBJ2-7,TRBD2,few,CASSRIAGGPYEQYF,TGTGCCAGCAGCCGAATAGCGGGAGGACCCTACGAGCAGTACTTC
TRBV13,TRBJ1-5,NA,NA,CASSSRVVGNQPQHF,TGTGCCAGCAGCTCCCGAGTAGTTGGCAATCAGCCCCAGCATTTT
TRBV5-1,TRBJ2-7,TRBD1,NA,CASSHGTDYEQYF,TGCGCCAGCTCACACGGGACAGACTACGAGCAGTACTTC
TRBV10-3,TRBJ2-7,TRBD2,once,CTTGLGYEQYF,TGTACCACGGGACTAGGGTACGAGCAGTACTTC
TRBV29-1,TRBJ2-3,TRBD2,few,CSVARLAPAPAADTQYF,TGCAGCGTTGCCCGACTAGCGCCAGCCCCCGCGGCAGATACGCAGTATTTT
TRBV10-3,TRBJ2-5,NA,NA,CAIAGYEEIQYF,TGTGCCATCGCTGGATACGAAGAGATCCAGTACTTC
TRBV11-2,TRBJ1-1,NA,NA,CASSLTTSTEAFF,TGTGCCAGCAGCTTAACGACAAGCACTGAAGCTTTCTTT
TRBV5-6,TRBJ1-2,TRBD1,NA,CASRPPGQGLFYGYTF,TGTGCCAGCAGACCTCCGGGACAGGGGCTATTCTATGGCTACACCTTC
TRBV10-3,TRBJ2-6,NA,once,CTIRRSGTLAGANVLTF,TGTACCATCAGACGATCCGGGACACTCGCGGGGGCCAACGTCCTGACTTTC
TRBV12-3/TRBV12-4,TRBJ2-3,NA,few,CASSLPGASDTQYF,TGTGCCAGCAGTTTACCGGGAGCGTCAGATACGCAGTATTTT
TRBV6-6,TRBJ2-1,TRBD2,NA,CATSTLTGTSGEVEQFF,TGTGCCACCAGTACTCTCACCGGGACTAGCGGGGAGGTTGAGCAGTTCTTC
TRBV5-4,TRBJ2-3,NA,NA,CASSPSADTQYF,TGTGCCAGCAGCCCTAGCGCAGATACGCAGTATTTT
TRBV11-2,TRBJ2-1,NA,once,CTSSLRAVGGIF,TGTACCAGCAGCTTAAGGGCGGTCGGAGGAATCTTC
TRBV11-2,TRBJ2-7,NA,many,CASSLVDQYEQYF,TGTGCCAGCAGCTTAGTCGATCAATACGAGCAGTACTTC
TRBV29-1,TRBJ2-4,NA,NA,CRVLGAANNIQYF,TGCAGAGTTCTGGGTGCGGCCAATAACATTCAGTACTTC
TRBV6-5,TRBJ1-6,NA,NA,CASSRAGGYNSPLHF,TGTGCCAGCAGCCGAGCTGGGGGCTATAATTCACCCCTCCACTTT
TRBV28,TRBJ2-6,NA,NA,CASSSNPGGAGANVLTF,TGTGCCAGCAGTTCAAACCCCGGGGGCGCTGGGGCCAACGTCCTGACTTTC
TRBV11-2,TRBJ2-1,NA,many,CASSLGGPAFNYNEQFF,TGTGCCAGCAGCTTAGGAGGGCCCGCGTTCAATTACAATGAGCAGTTCTTC
TRBV10-2,TRBJ2-2,NA,once,CASQTVAGTNTGELFF,TGCGCCTCCCAAACGGTGGCGGGAACGAACACCGGGGAGCTGTTTTTT
TRBV11-2,TRBJ2-2,NA,NA,CASSSKSQGSVRELYF,TGTGCCAGCAGCTCTAAATCTCAGGGGTCGGTCAGGGAGCTGTATTTT